This entry lists 25 T cell receptor beta chains sequenced from one sample in a study of cytomegalovirus exposure and HLA in healthy donors. PCR employed 60 Vbeta and 13 Jbeta primers. Here immunoSEQ multiplex PCR was the method, and the copy in TCRdb shows in-frame clones only, minus some. The sample includes approximately 140,000 clones, 63% of them seen just once. Sequencing was done on a sample of PBMCs. The source is a woman aged 55-70 years in good health and CMV-seropositive.

CDR3 nucleotides: TGTGCCAGCAGCTTTTTTCAGACTAACTATGGCTACACCTTC. Protein product: CASSFFQTNYGYTF. V gene TRBV7-2 combines with J gene TRBJ1-2; D uncertain. Germline-derived CDR1 and CDR2 are SGHTA and FQGNSA. The CDR3 spans 14 residues. V was pared by 3 bases and J by 0 bases, with 8 bases between. Full variable domain (missing parts from reference TRBV7-2 and TRBJ1-2): GAGVSQSPSNKVTEKGKDVELRCDPISGHTALYWYRQSLGQGLEFLIYFQGNSAPDKSGLPSDRFSAERTGGSVSTLTIQRTQQEDSAVYLCASSFFQTNYGYTFGSGTRLTVV.

The table lists this clone with a count of one. The chain employs TRBV7-8 and TRBJ1-5; no clear D. Trimming left V 0 bases short and J 4 bases short, with 10 bases between. This CDR3 is 15 amino acids long. Germline V gene lookup returns CDR1 SGHVS and CDR2 FQNEAQ. The CDR3 spells CASSLALTGNQPQHF. CDR3 nucleotide sequence: TGTGCCAGCAGCTTAGCGCTTACGGGGAATCAGCCCCAGCATTTT. The full variable domain, completed using reference TRBV7-8 and TRBJ1-5, is GAGVSQSPRYKVAKRGQDVALRCDPISGHVSLFWYQQALGQGPEFLTYFQNEAQLDKSGLPSDRFFAERPEGSVSTLKIQRTQQEDSAVYLCASSLALTGNQPQHFGDGTRLSIL.

This clone has only a few counts. The chain uses TRBV7-2 and TRBJ1-1; 11 nucleotides match TRBD1. The ends lost 6 bases at V and 0 bases at J; junction bases unmatched: 3. The CDR3 runs to 15 residues. Per germline, CDR1 SGHTA and CDR2 FQGNSA. CDR3 nucleotides: TGTGCCAGCAGAAGGACAGGGGGCGTGAACACTGAAGCTTTCTTT. Its translation: CASRRTGGVNTEAFF.

The rearrangement uses TRBV10-1 and TRBJ2-1, with a tentative D call TRBD2 (5 bases). Germline V gene data show CDR1 as WNHNN and CDR2 as SYGVQD (reference sequence). V was clipped by 3 bases and J by 8 bases, with 14 bases between them. This CDR3 spans 14 amino acids. The CDR3 sequence: CASSDEGGLHEQFF. As DNA, the CDR3 is TGCGCCAGCAGTGATGAGGGTGGGCTACATGAGCAGTTCTTC.

About this clone itself: An end of the junction does not agree with germline; a read error may underlie this. The chain employs TRBV30 and TRBJ2-5, with 7 bases that match TRBD2. This CDR3 spans 17 amino acids. Germline V gene sequence: CDR1 GTSNPN, CDR2 SVGIG (reference sequence). CDR3 nucleotide sequence: TGTGCCTGCAGTGTAAAGTTGGCTAGCGGCCTCCAAGAGACCCAGTACTTC. It yields the protein CACSVKLASGLQETQYF.

In its sample, this clone was seen a few times. The gene calls are TRBV29-1 and TRBJ2-1; TRBD2 aligns across 9 bases. The germline V gene has CDR1 SQVTM and CDR2 ANQGSEA. The CDR3 spans 13 residues. V lost 5 bases to trimming and J lost 10 bases; unmatched junction nucleotides: 9. The CDR3 nucleotides are TGCAGCGTTCTCGGGACTAGCAGCGGAGAGCAGTTCTTC. Protein: CSVLGTSSGEQFF.

In its sample, this clone was seen a few times. This sequence joins TRBV20-1 and TRBJ2-7; TRBD1 might be the D (6 bases). CDR1 and CDR2 from the germline V gene are DFQATT and SNEGSKA (reference sequence). Trimming took off 6 bases at V and 5 bases at J, with 8 bases between the two ends. The CDR3 runs 10 residues. CDR3 bases: TGCAGTGCGGACAGAGACGAGCAGTACTTC. It yields the protein CSADRDEQYF.

This rearrangement joins TRBV9 to TRBJ1-3; the D gene is possibly TRBD1 (6 bases). Trimming removed 1 base at V and 4 bases at J, with 9 bases between. Germline V gives CDR1 SGDLS, CDR2 YYNGEE. The CDR3 runs to 14 residues. The CDR3 DNA is TGTGCCAGCAGCGTACAGGGGCGGGGAAACACCATATATTTT. As protein: CASSVQGRGNTIYF.

The V gene is TRBV29-1, the J gene TRBJ2-5, with a weak D call TRBD1 (5 bases). Germline assignment: CDR1 SQVTM and CDR2 ANQGSEA. The length of the CDR3 is 13 residues. The germline V and J ends were trimmed by 5 bases and 3 bases, with 13 bases remaining between them. This CDR3 is CSVRQGGEETQYF. CDR3 in DNA: TGCAGCGTTAGGCAGGGTGGGGAAGAGACCCAGTACTTC.

The chain's CDR3 is CASSYSGVLYNEQFF. CDR3 coding DNA: TGTGCCAGCAGTTACTCCGGGGTCCTGTACAATGAGCAGTTCTTC. The J gene is TRBJ2-1, the V gene TRBV6-5; tentative D call: TRBD2 (5 bases). CDR1 and CDR2 from the germline V gene are MNHEY and SVGAGI. This CDR3 contains 15 residues. Trimming removed 0 bases from V and 4 bases from J, with 10 bases in between.

The J gene is TRBJ2-7, the V gene TRBV27; no reliable D call. In germline, CDR1 is MNHEY, CDR2 SMNVEV (reference sequence). This CDR3 is 15 amino acids long. The V end was cut by 0 bases, the J end by 0 bases, with 9 bases between. Written as DNA, the CDR3 is TGTGCCAGCAGTTTATCTCCCGAGATCTCCTACGAGCAGTACTTC. Its protein is CASSLSPEISYEQYF.

This chain links TRBV7-2 with TRBJ2-1; 12 bases line up with TRBD2. The V segment lost 5 bases and the J segment 6 bases; nucleotides outside the gene matches: 8. This CDR3 has 16 residues. Germline V CDR1 and CDR2: SGHTA, FQGNSA. For the CDR3, the DNA is TGTGCCAGCAGCCCACGGACTAGCGGGATGGGCAATGAGCAGTTCTTC. Protein product: CASSPRTSGMGNEQFF.

V gene TRBV5-5 combines with J gene TRBJ1-2; 9 nucleotides line up with TRBD1. Germline lookup yields CDR1 SGHKS and CDR2 YYEKEE (reference sequence). V was pared by 1 base and J by 5 bases, with 3 bases of the junction left unmatched. This CDR3 region has 14 residues. CDR3 sequence reads: CASSLWDRDYGYTF. In DNA form, the CDR3 reads TGTGCCAGCAGCTTGTGGGACAGGGATTATGGCTACACCTTC.

The rearrangement links TRBV4-1 to TRBJ2-1; 9 bases are a match to TRBD2. The germline V gene has CDR1 MGHRA and CDR2 YSYEKL. The CDR3 is made up of 17 amino acids. J was trimmed by 2 bases and V by 2 bases; bases with no gene match: 7. CDR3 region: CASSQTPGTSPYNEQFF. DNA of the CDR3: TGCGCCAGCAGCCAAACTCCCGGGACTAGCCCCTACAATGAGCAGTTCTTC.

The chain recombines TRBV7-8 with TRBJ1-5; TRBD1 aligns across 10 bases. The CDR3 has 16 amino acids. Germline CDR1 is SGHVS and CDR2 is FQNEAQ. After removal of 3 bases from V and 5 bases from J, the junction contained 7 bases not matched to a gene. The CDR3 loop is CASSFFRDRGYQPQHF. The CDR3 coding sequence is TGTGCCAGCAGCTTTTTCCGGGACAGGGGTTATCAGCCCCAGCATTTT.

There are a few counts of this clone. V is TRBV9 and J is TRBJ2-5, with 7 bases matching TRBD2. With the DNA end fitting TRBJ2-7 better, the J assignment may be wrong. The CDR3 spans 14 residues. The germline V gene encodes CDR1 SGDLS and CDR2 YYNGEE. The CDR3 sequence: CASSVVAGGGEQYF. The CDR3, as DNA: TGTGCCAGCAGCGTAGTGGCGGGCGGGGGCGAGCAGTACTTC.

The chain carries TRBV2 and TRBJ2-5; no clear D gene. Looked up from germline, CDR1 is SNHLY and CDR2 is FYNNEI. This CDR3 is built from 13 residues. Trimming shortened V by 4 bases and J by 3 bases, and 9 bases separated the two germline ends. CDR3 in DNA: TGTGCCAGCAGTGTCAAGCTAGAAGAGACCCAGTACTTC. Translating gives CASSVKLEETQYF.

The V and J genes are TRBV7-2 and TRBJ1-2, with TRBD1 matching 9 bases. V dropped 5 bases and J dropped 4; count of bases not matched to a gene: 8. Germline V gene data show CDR1 as SGHTA and CDR2 as FQGNSA. This CDR3 has 15 amino acids. CDR3 region: CASSPYRTGVYGYTF. Written as DNA, the CDR3 is TGTGCCAGCAGCCCCTACAGGACAGGGGTCTATGGCTACACCTTC.

The chain recombines TRBV29-1 with TRBJ1-2, with D unresolved. The CDR3 runs to 12 residues. Per the germline V gene, CDR1 is SQVTM and CDR2 is ANQGSEA. Trimming took 6 bases from V and 0 from J, leaving 8 bases between them. CDR3 residues: CSVQQANYGYTF. CDR3 nucleotides: TGCAGCGTCCAGCAGGCTAACTATGGCTACACCTTC.

This clone showed up just a few times. J is TRBJ2-3 and V is TRBV7-3; weak D call: TRBD2 (6 bases). Germline loops: CDR1 SGHTA, CDR2 FQGTGA. V shed 5 bases and J shed 5 bases, with 14 bases lying between them. This CDR3 comprises 14 residues. CDR3 protein: CASSLRGSGDTQYF. Here the CDR3 DNA reads TGTGCCAGCAGCCTCCGGGGGTCAGGAGATACGCAGTATTTT.

This chain joins TRBV13 and TRBJ2-1, with 12 nucleotides matching TRBD2. The V segment lost 5 bases and the J segment 4 bases; nucleotides outside the gene matches: 9. Germline CDR1 reads PRHDT; CDR2 reads FYEKMQ (reference sequence). The length of the CDR3 is 17 residues. DNA of the CDR3: TGTGCCAGCAGCCTGGCGGGGCTAGCGGGAGGGTACAATGAGCAGTTCTTC. Protein product: CASSLAGLAGGYNEQFF. The full variable domain, rest sourced from reference TRBV13 and TRBJ2-1, is AAGVIQSPRHLIKEKRETATLKCYPIPRHDTVYWYQQGPGQDPQFLISFYEKMQSDKGSIPDRFSAQQFSDYHSELNMSSLELGDSALYFCASSLAGLAGGYNEQFFGPGTRLTVL.

Concerning this clone: Germline is not matched at one junction end, which may reflect a read error. Distinct nucleotide sequences in the sample also encode this CDR3. The rearrangement links TRBV6-6 to TRBJ1-1, with TRBD1 as a possible D gene (6 bases). CDR1 and CDR2 from the germline V gene are MNHNY and SVGAGI (reference sequence). There are 13 residues in the CDR3. CDR3 loop: CASSHRDNTEAFF. The CDR3 DNA is TGTGCCAGCAGCCACAGGGATAACACTGAAGCCTTCTTT.

J is TRBJ2-1 and V is TRBV19, with a weak D call TRBD2 (6 bases). This CDR3 contains 14 residues. Germline CDR1 reads LNHDA; CDR2 reads SQIVND (reference sequence). CDR3 DNA sequence: TGTGCGAGTTCCACCGGGACTTCCTACAATGAGCAGTTCTTC. Amino acid sequence: CASSTGTSYNEQFF. The complete variable domain, with remaining parts taken from reference TRBV19 and TRBJ2-1, reads DGGITQSPKYLFRKEGQNVTLSCEQNLNHDAMYWYRQDPGQGLRLIYYSQIVNDFQKGDIAEGYSVSREKKESFPLTVTSAQKNPTAFYLCASSTGTSYNEQFFGPGTRLTVL.

The chain is built from TRBV28 and TRBJ1-2; D remains unclear. The CDR3 runs 11 residues. Between the trimmed V and J ends, which lost 3 bases and 4 bases, there was a span of 3 bases. Per the germline V gene, CDR1 is MDHEN and CDR2 is SYDVKM. CDR3 protein: CASSLSYGYTF. In nucleotides, the CDR3 is TGTGCCAGCAGTTTGAGCTATGGCTACACCTTC.

Only a few counts were recorded for this clone. The V and J genes are TRBV7-6 and TRBJ1-1; 7 bases fit TRBD1. The CDR3 has 17 residues. Germline loops: CDR1 SGHVS, CDR2 FNYEAQ. V gave up 4 bases and J gave up 0 bases; unmatched junction bases: 11. CDR3 nucleotides: TGTGCCAGCAGCTCGTCTCCGGGACAGACCATGAACACTGAAGCTTTCTTT. It codes for CASSSSPGQTMNTEAFF.